The 18 T cell receptor beta chains in this list originate from one sample, sequenced in a study of Ad26.COV2.S vaccination and SARS-CoV-2 variants (dated by TCRdb to the early 2020s). Libraries were constructed by the immunoSEQ multiplex PCR assay. The clones in this table, taken by TCRdb from immuneACCESS, are in-frame only. Not every clone is retained; where verified, under half of the shortfall comes from an unresolved V gene, and the cause of the rest is unknown. Present in this sample are around 400,000 clones, approximately 83% of which were seen just once. The ten largest clones represent around 7.4% of the sample. The label giving this sample's treatment or condition can be read as: around 19 received Ad26.COV2.S at low or high dose, single or two shots; 5 received placebo; per-sample allocation not given. For vaccine and placebo recipients, repertoires were sequenced using samples collected on day 63 after the first injection.

The sequencing here drew on peripheral blood, taken in a trial of Ad26.COV2.S vaccine versus placebo. The origin of the receptors is a person between 18 and 65 years old who received the Ad26.COV2.S COVID-19 vaccine or a placebo.

V is TRBV4-1 and J is TRBJ1-6; D possibly corresponds to TRBD1 (5 bases). Germline CDR1 MGHRA, CDR2 YSYEKL. The CDR3 extends over 17 amino acids. The V gene lost 0 bases and the J gene lost 0 bases, with 9 bases spanning the gap. CDR3 nucleotide sequence: TGCGCCAGCAGCCAAGAAGGGCAGGGCTCCTATAATTCACCCCTCCACTTT. Translation gives CASSQEGQGSYNSPLHF.

This clone appeared a few times. Other nucleotide sequences in the sample specify the same CDR3. The chain joins TRBV5-1 to TRBJ2-7, with D tentatively TRBD2 (6 bases). V dropped 4 bases and J dropped 4 bases, with 9 bases sitting between them. The CDR3 has 12 amino acids. CDR1 SGHRS and CDR2 YFSETQ come from the germline V gene. The DNA for the CDR3 is TGCGCCAGCAGCCCGGACTATTACGAGCAGTACTTC. This encodes CASSPDYYEQYF.

The chain combines TRBV27 with TRBJ2-3; the D gene is possibly TRBD2 (5 bases). V was pared by 4 bases and J by 5 bases, with 13 bases between. CDR3 length: 14 residues. Germline V lookup: CDR1 MNHEY, CDR2 SMNVEV (reference sequence). The CDR3 is CASSWSSAGDTQYF. CDR3 bases: TGTGCCAGCAGTTGGAGTAGTGCGGGAGATACGCAGTATTTT.

The rearrangement joins TRBV12-5 to TRBJ1-1, with a possible D match to TRBD1 (5 bases). CDR3 length: 13 residues. The germline V gene has CDR1 LGHNT and CDR2 FRNRAP. V lost 1 base and J 7 bases, leaving 10 bases between the germline ends. The CDR3 here is CASGLGMGVEAFF. CDR3 nucleotides: TGTGCTAGTGGTTTGGGTATGGGGGTTGAAGCTTTCTTT.

The CDR3 protein is CASSLGGLNYGYTF. Written as DNA, the CDR3 is TGTGCCAGCAGCTTAGGGGGGCTTAACTATGGCTACACCTTC. The rearrangement joins TRBV7-9 to TRBJ1-2; D is perhaps TRBD1 (6 bases). V dropped 1 base and J dropped 1 base, with 7 bases sitting between them. The germline V gene has CDR1 SEHNR and CDR2 FQNEAQ (reference sequence). CDR3 length: 14 residues.

The chain employs TRBV27 and TRBJ1-3, with D possibly being TRBD1 (6 bases). Trimming took 4 bases from V and 4 from J, leaving 14 bases between them. Germline-derived CDR1 and CDR2 are MNHEY and SMNVEV (reference sequence). The CDR3 is 15 residues long. The CDR3 region has the DNA TGTGCCAGCAGTTCAGGGGCCGCTGGGGGAAACACCATATATTTT. Translating it yields CASSSGAAGGNTIYF.

The chain has TRBV7-6 and TRBJ2-6, with D perhaps TRBD2 (6 bases). Trimming stripped 5 bases from V and 8 bases from J, with 25 bases between. The germline V gene has CDR1 SGHVS and CDR2 FNYEAQ. The CDR3 is made up of 18 amino acids. CDR3 DNA sequence: TGTGCCAGCAGCCATCGGCCGGGGGTGGGAAAGTTGTCCAACGTCCTGACTTTC. Encoded protein: CASSHRPGVGKLSNVLTF.

This clone has only one observation. This rearrangement joins TRBV5-4 to TRBJ2-2, with D uncertain. CDR3 length: 13 residues. Germline CDR1 SGHNT, CDR2 YYREEE (reference sequence). The ends were cut back, 0 bases at V and 4 bases at J, with 4 bases in the middle. The CDR3 here is CASSLGPTGELFF. CDR3 coding DNA: TGTGCCAGCAGCTTGGGCCCCACCGGGGAGCTGTTTTTT.

CDR3 region: CASSLEGQPQGETQYF. CDR3 DNA sequence: TGTGCCAGCAGTCTCGAGGGACAGCCCCAAGGCGAGACCCAGTACTTC. The chain recombines TRBV27 with TRBJ2-5; 7 bases match TRBD1. Germline V gene lookup returns CDR1 MNHEY and CDR2 SMNVEV (reference sequence). CDR3 size: 16 residues. The J segment lost 5 bases and the V segment lost 5 bases, leaving 14 bases of the junction unmatched.

This chain joins TRBV27 and TRBJ2-3, with 13 bases identical to TRBD2. This CDR3 comprises 14 residues. With V trimmed by 5 bases and J by 6 bases, 2 bases remained unmatched. Germline CDR1 is MNHEY and CDR2 is SMNVEV (reference sequence). The CDR3 spells CASSGLAGEDTQYF. As DNA, the CDR3 is TGTGCCAGCAGTGGACTAGCGGGAGAGGATACGCAGTATTTT.

The V call is TRBV9, the J call TRBJ1-4; D gene ambiguous. V was pared by 5 bases and J by 13 bases, with 3 bases between. Per germline, CDR1 SGDLS and CDR2 YYNGEE. The CDR3 has 8 amino acids. The CDR3: CASRGLFF. Here the CDR3 DNA reads TGTGCCAGCAGAGGACTGTTTTTT. Full variable domain (rest looked up from reference TRBV9 and TRBJ1-4): DSGVTQTPKHLITATGQRVTLRCSPRSGDLSVYWYQQSLDQGLQFLIQYYNGEERAKGNILERFSAQQFPDLHSELNLSSLELGDSALYFCASRGLFFGSGTQLSVL.

This clone was seen repeatedly, ten times or more. This chain joins TRBV7-9 and TRBJ1-1; possibly TRBD1 for D (6 bases). The CDR3 sequence is 16 residues long. Germline V gene lookup returns CDR1 SEHNR and CDR2 FQNEAQ (reference sequence). V lost 0 bases and J 7 bases, leaving 18 bases between the germline ends. CDR3 protein: CASSLAAGRGNFEAFF. Written as DNA, the CDR3 is TGTGCCAGCAGCTTAGCGGCTGGCAGGGGCAACTTTGAAGCTTTCTTT.

V and J are TRBV30 and TRBJ1-4; 8 bases agree with TRBD1. The germline V gene encodes CDR1 GTSNPN and CDR2 SVGIG (reference sequence). The CDR3 contains 14 residues. J gave up 8 bases and V 1 base, and 6 bases lay outside the gene matches. In nucleotides, the CDR3 is TGTGCCTGGAGTGGAGGCAGGGGGCGAGAAAAACTGTTTTTT. Residues: CAWSGGRGREKLFF.

The chain links TRBV5-1 to TRBJ1-2; D not certain. Germline V gives CDR1 SGHRS, CDR2 YFSETQ. CDR3 length: 14 residues. Trimming took off 2 bases at V and 8 bases at J, with 16 bases between the two ends. The DNA for the CDR3 is TGCGCCAGCAGCTTCTTACGGCCCATTGAGGGCTACACCTTC. It encodes CASSFLRPIEGYTF.

Only one count was recorded for this clone. The chain uses TRBV24-1 and TRBJ1-1; 7 bases align to TRBD1. Germline loops: CDR1 KGHDR, CDR2 SFDVKD. The trim removed 2 bases at V and 0 bases at J, leaving 5 bases unmatched. This CDR3 has 16 amino acids. The CDR3 region has the DNA TGTGCCACCAGTGATTCGGGGGACAGCATGAACACTGAAGCTTTCTTT. This encodes CATSDSGDSMNTEAFF.

The rearrangement joins TRBV7-2 to TRBJ2-7; TRBD2 agrees at 7 bases. This CDR3 has 15 amino acids. J was trimmed by 2 bases and V by 1 base; bases with no gene match: 5. Per germline, CDR1 SGHTA and CDR2 FQGNSA. The CDR3 DNA follows: TGTGCCAGCAGCTTAGTGGGAGGGATTACCTACGAGCAGTACTTC. It specifies CASSLVGGITYEQYF.

The chain employs TRBV3-1 (or the pseudogene TRBV3-2) and TRBJ2-5, with TRBD2 as a possible D gene (5 bases). Trimming took off 1 base at V and 5 bases at J, with 14 bases between the two ends. This CDR3 has 15 residues. In germline, CDR1 is LGHDT, CDR2 YNNKEL (reference sequence). For the CDR3, the DNA is TGTGCCAGCAGCCAAGGCCTTACTAGTGGCGAGACCCAGTACTTC. Translating it yields CASSQGLTSGETQYF.

The chain combines TRBV11-2 with TRBJ2-5, with 7 bases fitting TRBD2. This CDR3 contains 15 residues. The V segment lost 0 bases and the J segment 7 bases; nucleotides outside the gene matches: 8. Germline V gives CDR1 SGHAT, CDR2 FQNNGV. The chain's CDR3 is CASSLEAGLVGTQYF. CDR3 coding DNA: TGTGCCAGCAGCTTAGAAGCGGGGCTGGTTGGGACCCAGTACTTC.